A selection of T cell receptor beta chains follows, all from one sample in a study of T cell changes during pregnancy in multiple sclerosis. Clones were sequenced by immunoSEQ multiplex PCR, and TCRdb holds only the in-frame ones, with some missing. This table holds 50,000 to 60,000 clones, approximately 90% found once. The source was CD4+ T cells from peripheral blood mononuclear cells, collected in the third trimester of pregnancy. The receptors come from a female donor with multiple sclerosis, enrolled in a pregnancy study. The CDR3 runs from the conserved cysteine through the conserved F or W. D genes are given only for firm matches. Part of the rows lack a size; the others show once, few, many or a class for expanded clones.

NA	TRBV10-3	NA	TRBJ1-4	TGTGCCATCAGTGACGACAGAACGAATGAAAAACTGTTTTTT	CAISDDRTNEKLFF
NA	TRBV6-5	NA	TRBJ2-3	TGTGCCAGCAGTTACGCGGCAGGGGCCACAGATACGCAGTATTTT	CASSYAAGATDTQYF
TRBD1	TRBV4-1	once	TRBJ2-6	TGCGCCAGCAGCCAAGCTGACATAGGAGGACAGGCCTACTCTGGGGCCAACGTCCTGACTTTC	CASSQADIGGQAYSGANVLTF
TRBD1	TRBV7-2	NA	TRBJ1-6	TGTGCCAGCAGCTTAGGTCTCTTGTCCGGCCAGGGGGTACGATCACCCCTCCACTTT	CASSLGLLSGQGVRSPLHF
TRBD2	TRBV5-1	NA	TRBJ2-2	TGCGCCAGCAGCTTGGCCGGCGGGGGGAACACCGGGGAGCTGTTTTTT	CASSLAGGGNTGELFF
TRBD2	TRBV27	NA	TRBJ2-7	TGTGCCAGCAGTTTTCTGCCGGGAGGAGGCGAGCAGTACTTC	CASSFLPGGGEQYF
TRBD2	TRBV30	NA	TRBJ2-2	TGTGCCTGGAGTCTCGGGGGGGGCGGGGAGCTGTTTTTT	CAWSLGGGGELFF
TRBD1	TRBV19	once	TRBJ1-2	TGTGCCAGTAGTCATTTTGGACAGGGAGACTATGGCTACACCTTC	CASSHFGQGDYGYTF
TRBD1	TRBV2	once	TRBJ1-3	TGTGCCTGCACGGGACAGGGTTTTTCTGGAAACACCATATATTTT	CACTGQGFSGNTIYF
TRBD2	TRBV6-1	NA	TRBJ2-5	TGTGCCAGCACCAGGACTAGCGGGTCGCAAGAGACCCAGTACTTC	CASTRTSGSQETQYF
NA	TRBV5-1	once	TRBJ1-2	TGCGCCAGCAGCAGTACAGTGAACTATGGCTACACCTTC	CASSSTVNYGYTF
TRBD2	TRBV27	NA	TRBJ2-3	TGTGCCAGCAGTTGGGTAGCGGGGGCAGATACGCAGTATTTT	CASSWVAGADTQYF
NA	TRBV30	NA	TRBJ1-5	TGTGCCTGGAGTAGCGCGGGGGGAAGTCAGCCCCAGCATTTT	CAWSSAGGSQPQHF
NA	TRBV9	NA	TRBJ2-2	TGTGCCAGCAGCGAGACACTAGCAGGTGATACCGGGGAGCTGTTTTTT	CASSETLAGDTGELFF
TRBD2	TRBV19	NA	TRBJ2-3	TGTGCCAGTAATATGGGGACTAGCGGGAGGGCCACGACAGATACGCAGTATTTT	CASNMGTSGRATTDTQYF
TRBD2	TRBV6-6	NA	TRBJ2-7	TGTGCCAGCAGTTGGGGGACTAGCGGGTTCGGGGAGCAGTACTTC	CASSWGTSGFGEQYF
TRBD1	TRBV7-9	NA	TRBJ2-5	TGTGCCAGCAGCTTAGTTGGGACAGTACTGGGGGAGACCCAGTACTTC	CASSLVGTVLGETQYF
NA	TRBV10-3	NA	TRBJ2-1	TGTGCCATCAGTGCTCCTACTAGCTTTGGCTACAATGAGCAGTTCTTC	CAISAPTSFGYNEQFF
NA	TRBV5-6	NA	TRBJ1-2	TGTGCCAGCAGCAACACTGTGCGTCCCGGGGGCTACACCTTC	CASSNTVRPGGYTF
NA	TRBV6-5	NA	TRBJ1-5	TGTGCCAGCAGCCCAATAACGGGGAGCAATCAGCCCCAGCATTTT	CASSPITGSNQPQHF
NA	TRBV5-8	NA	TRBJ1-1	TGTGCCAGCAGCTCCCCAGAAATGGTCACTGAAGCTTTCTTT	CASSSPEMVTEAFF
TRBD2	TRBV19	NA	TRBJ2-3	TGTGCCAGTAGCGAGCGGGACCGAAACACAGATACGCAGTATTTT	CASSERDRNTDTQYF
NA	TRBV7-9	NA	TRBJ1-1	TGTGCCAGCAGCTCTTTAGATCCAGGGAAGCTAATGAACACTGAAGCTTTCTTT	CASSSLDPGKLMNTEAFF
NA	TRBV19	NA	TRBJ2-6	TGTGCCAGTGCCTCTGGCAGGGGAGTTTCTGGGGCCAACGTCCTGACTTTC	CASASGRGVSGANVLTF